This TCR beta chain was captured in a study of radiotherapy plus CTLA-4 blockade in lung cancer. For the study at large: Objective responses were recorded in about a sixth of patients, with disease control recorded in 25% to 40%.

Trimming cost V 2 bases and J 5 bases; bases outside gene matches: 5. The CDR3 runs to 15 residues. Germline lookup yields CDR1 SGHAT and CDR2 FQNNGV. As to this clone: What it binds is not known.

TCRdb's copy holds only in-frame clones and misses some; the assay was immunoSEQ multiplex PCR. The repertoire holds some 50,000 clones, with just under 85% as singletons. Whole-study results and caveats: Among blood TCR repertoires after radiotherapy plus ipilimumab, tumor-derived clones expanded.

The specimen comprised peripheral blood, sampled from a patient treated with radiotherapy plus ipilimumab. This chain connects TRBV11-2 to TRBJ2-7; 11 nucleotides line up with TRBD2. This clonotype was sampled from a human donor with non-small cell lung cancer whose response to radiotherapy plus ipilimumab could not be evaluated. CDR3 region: CASSLLSGRADEQYF. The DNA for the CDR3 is TGTGCCAGCAGCTTACTTAGCGGGAGGGCCGACGAGCAGTACTTC.